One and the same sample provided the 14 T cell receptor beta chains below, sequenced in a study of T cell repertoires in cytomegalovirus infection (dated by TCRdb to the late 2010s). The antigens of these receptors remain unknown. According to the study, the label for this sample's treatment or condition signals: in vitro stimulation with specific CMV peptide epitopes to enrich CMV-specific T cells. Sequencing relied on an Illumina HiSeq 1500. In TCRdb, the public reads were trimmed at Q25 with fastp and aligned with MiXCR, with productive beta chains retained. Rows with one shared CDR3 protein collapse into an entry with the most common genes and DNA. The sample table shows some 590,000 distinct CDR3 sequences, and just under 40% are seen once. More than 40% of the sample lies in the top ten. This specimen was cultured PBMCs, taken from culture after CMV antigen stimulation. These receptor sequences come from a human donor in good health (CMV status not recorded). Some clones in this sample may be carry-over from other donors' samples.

The CDR3 DNA sequence: TGTGCCAGCAGTGGCGGACTAGCGTCTAGCACAGATACGCAGTATTTT. The encoded protein is CASSGGLASSTDTQYF. This chain connects TRBV6-1 to TRBJ2-3; TRBD2 matches at 9 bases. The ends lost 4 bases at V and 0 bases at J; junction bases unmatched: 5. Germline-derived CDR1 and CDR2 are MNHNS and SASEGT. This CDR3 has 16 residues.

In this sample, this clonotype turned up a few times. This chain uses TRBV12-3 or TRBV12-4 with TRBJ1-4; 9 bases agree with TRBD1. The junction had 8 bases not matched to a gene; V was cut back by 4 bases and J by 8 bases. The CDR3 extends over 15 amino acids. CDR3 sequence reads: CASSSEGQGPEKLFF. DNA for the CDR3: TGTGCCAGCAGTTCGGAGGGACAGGGACCCGAAAAACTGTTTTTT.

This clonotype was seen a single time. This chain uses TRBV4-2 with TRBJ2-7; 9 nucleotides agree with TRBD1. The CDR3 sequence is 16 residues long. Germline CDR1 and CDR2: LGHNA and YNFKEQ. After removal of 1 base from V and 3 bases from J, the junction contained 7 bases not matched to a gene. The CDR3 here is CASSQAHRGPYYEQYF. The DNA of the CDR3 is TGTGCCAGCAGCCAAGCACACAGGGGGCCCTACTACGAGCAGTACTTC.

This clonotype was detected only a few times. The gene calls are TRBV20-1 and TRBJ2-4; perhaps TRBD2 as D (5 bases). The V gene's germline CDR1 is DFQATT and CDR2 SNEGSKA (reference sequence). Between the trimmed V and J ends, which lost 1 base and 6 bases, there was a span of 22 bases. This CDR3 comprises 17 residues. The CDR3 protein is CSARGGRLADTSNIQYF. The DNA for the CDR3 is TGCAGTGCTAGAGGTGGTAGGCTAGCTGACACTTCAAACATTCAGTACTTC.

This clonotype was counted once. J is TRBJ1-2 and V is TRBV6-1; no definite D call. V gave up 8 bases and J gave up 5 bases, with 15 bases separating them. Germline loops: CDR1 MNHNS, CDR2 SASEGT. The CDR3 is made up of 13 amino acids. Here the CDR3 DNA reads TGTGCCAGCCTAATTGACCCGGGGTATGGCTACACCTTC. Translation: CASLIDPGYGYTF.

The CDR3 spells CASSWQGETYEQYF. The CDR3 DNA reads TGTGCCAGCAGTTGGCAGGGAGAGACCTACGAGCAGTACTTC. The V and J genes are TRBV27 and TRBJ2-7; D tentatively reads TRBD1 or TRBD2 (5 bases each). Trimming left V 4 bases short and J 2 bases short, with 12 bases between. Per germline, CDR1 MNHEY and CDR2 SMNVEV (reference sequence). The CDR3 totals 14 residues.

DNA for the CDR3: TGTGCCAGCAGGACCCAGGGGGTGGAGGAAAAACTGTTTTTT. Its protein is CASRTQGVEEKLFF. This sequence joins TRBV12-3 or TRBV12-4 and TRBJ1-4; 7 bases agree with TRBD1. This CDR3 is built from 14 residues. V was clipped by 6 bases and J by 8 bases; unmatched bases: 9.

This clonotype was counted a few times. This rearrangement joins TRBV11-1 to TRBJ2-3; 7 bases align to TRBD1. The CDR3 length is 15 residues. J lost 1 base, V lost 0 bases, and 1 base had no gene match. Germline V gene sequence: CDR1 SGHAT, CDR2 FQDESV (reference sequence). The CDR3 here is CASSLAGQRTDTQYF. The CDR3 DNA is TGTGCCAGCAGCTTAGCGGGACAGCGCACAGATACGCAGTATTTT.

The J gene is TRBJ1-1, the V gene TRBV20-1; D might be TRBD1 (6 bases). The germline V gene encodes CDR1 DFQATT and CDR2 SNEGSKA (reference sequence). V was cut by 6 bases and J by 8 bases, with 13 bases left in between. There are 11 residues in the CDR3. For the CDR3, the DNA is TGCAGTGCCAGATCTGGACAGGAAGCTTTCTTT. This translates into CSARSGQEAFF.

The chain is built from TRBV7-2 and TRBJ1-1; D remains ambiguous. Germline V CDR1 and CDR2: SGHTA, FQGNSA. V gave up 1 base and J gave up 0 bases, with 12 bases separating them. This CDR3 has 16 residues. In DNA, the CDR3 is TGTGCCAGCAGCTTAGGGGGTAGTGCTATGAACACTGAAGCTTTCTTT. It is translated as CASSLGGSAMNTEAFF.

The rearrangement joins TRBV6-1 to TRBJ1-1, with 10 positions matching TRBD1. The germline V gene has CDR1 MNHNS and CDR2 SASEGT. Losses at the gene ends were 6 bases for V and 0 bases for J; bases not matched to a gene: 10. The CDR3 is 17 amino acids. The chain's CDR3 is CASRSAGTGALNTEAFF. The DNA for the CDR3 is TGTGCCAGCAGATCCGCCGGGACAGGGGCGTTGAACACTGAAGCTTTCTTT.

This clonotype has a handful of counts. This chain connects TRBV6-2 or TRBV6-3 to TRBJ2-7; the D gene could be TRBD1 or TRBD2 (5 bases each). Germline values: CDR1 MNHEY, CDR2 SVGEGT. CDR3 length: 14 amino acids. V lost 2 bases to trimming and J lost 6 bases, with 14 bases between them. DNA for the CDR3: TGTGCCAGCAGTTACGGGGGTAGCGCTCGCGAGCAGTACTTC. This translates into CASSYGGSAREQYF.

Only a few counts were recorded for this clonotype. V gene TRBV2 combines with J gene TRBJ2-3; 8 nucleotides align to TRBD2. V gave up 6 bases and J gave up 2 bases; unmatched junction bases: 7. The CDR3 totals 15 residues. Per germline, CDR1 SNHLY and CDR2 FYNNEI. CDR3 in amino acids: CASSREGTSTDTQYF. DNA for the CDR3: TGTGCCAGCAGCCGGGAGGGGACCTCCACAGATACGCAGTATTTT. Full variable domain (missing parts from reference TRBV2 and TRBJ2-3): EPEVTQTPSHQVTQMGQEVILRCVPISNHLYFYWYRQILGQKVEFLVSFYNNEISEKSEIFDDQFSVERPDGSNFTLKIRSTKLEDSAMYFCASSREGTSTDTQYFGPGTRLTVL.

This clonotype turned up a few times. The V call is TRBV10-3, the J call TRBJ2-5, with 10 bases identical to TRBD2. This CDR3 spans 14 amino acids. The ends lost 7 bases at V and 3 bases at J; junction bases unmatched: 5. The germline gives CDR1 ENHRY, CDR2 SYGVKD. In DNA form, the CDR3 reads TGTGCCATCAAGACTAGCGGGCCCGAAGAGACCCAGTACTTC. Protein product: CAIKTSGPEETQYF.